Described below is a single T cell receptor beta chain sequence and its context. The ends were cut back, 1 base at V and 4 bases at J, with 14 bases in the middle. CDR3 length equals 16 residues. The germline CDR1 and CDR2 sequences are SGHTA and FQGNSA. This entry comes from a study of technical replicates of blood from a few donors. The assay was immunoSEQ multiplex PCR, and TCRdb's table has in-frame clones only and misses some. The sample lists fewer than 110,000 clones, over 95% seen once, with approximately 0.2% in the top ten. The chain links TRBV7-2 to TRBJ2-1; TRBD2 is a possible D gene (5 bases). The sequence was obtained from a human donor in good health. Source material: T cells isolated from PBMCs. CDR3 coding DNA: TGTGCCAGCAGCTTAGGAGCTGGGAGCCCTTACAATGAGCAGTTCTTC. Amino acid sequence: CASSLGAGSPYNEQFF.